The present entry profiles one T cell receptor beta chain with its context. Its antigen remains unidentified. The CDR3 spans 15 residues. CDR1 and CDR2 from the germline V gene are MDHEN and SYDVKM. V was clipped by 6 bases and J by 4 bases, with 17 bases between them. The data were taken from a study of graft-versus-host responses after intestinal transplantation. The data were produced by immunoSEQ multiplex PCR, yet TCRdb's version contains in-frame clones alone and is incomplete. The sample includes 95,000 to 110,000 clones, about 88% of them seen just once. This clonotype originated in a human donor who received an intestinal transplant. V usage is TRBV28 and J usage is TRBJ2-3; D is undetermined. Specimen: unstimulated CD4+ T cells sorted from spleen or lymph node cells, collected before intestinal transplant. The CDR3 DNA is TGTGCCAGCAGGCCTTTTGAGCGTCGGGCAGATACGCAGTATTTT. This codes for CASRPFERRADTQYF.